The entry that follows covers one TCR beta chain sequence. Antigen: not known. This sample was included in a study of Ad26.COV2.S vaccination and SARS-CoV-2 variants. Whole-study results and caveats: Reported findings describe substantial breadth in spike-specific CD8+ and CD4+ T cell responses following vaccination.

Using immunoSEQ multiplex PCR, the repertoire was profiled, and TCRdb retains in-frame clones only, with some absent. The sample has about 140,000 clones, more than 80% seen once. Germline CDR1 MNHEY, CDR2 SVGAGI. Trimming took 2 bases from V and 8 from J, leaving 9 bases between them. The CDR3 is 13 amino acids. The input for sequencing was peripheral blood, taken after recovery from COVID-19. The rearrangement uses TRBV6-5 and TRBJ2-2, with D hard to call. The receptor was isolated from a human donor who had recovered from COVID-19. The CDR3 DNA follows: TGTGCCAGCAGTTACACGGTTGGAGGGGAGCTGTTTTTT. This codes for CASSYTVGGELFF.